Sequencing of this T cell receptor (beta chain) was carried out in a study of vaccination and CD4 T cells after COVID-19 (dated by TCRdb to about 2022). Regarding the complete study: Convalescent patients had a positive SARS-CoV-2 result on nasal swab PCR, and of these patients, under ten had mild disease and one had severe disease. The convalescent cohort comprised six males and four females, including two Hispanic individuals, seven Caucasians, two Asians and one multiracial person. Participants got two doses of the Pfizer-BioNTech BNT162b2 vaccine (n=8) or two doses of the Moderna mRNA-1273 vaccine (n=2). Post-COVID blood samples from convalescent patients were collected a median of 101 days after diagnosis, with a range of 35 to 161 days. Post-vaccine blood samples were collected a median of 72 days after the second vaccine dose, ranging from about 12 to 250 days. For stimulating the cultures, overlapping spike peptide pools were used, derived from SARS-CoV-2 as well as from the common cold coronaviruses HCoV-NL63, HCoV-OC43 and HCoV-229E. As controls, cultures received a CEFX viral epitope pool (the positive control), an HIV-1 Nef peptide pool (the negative control), or no peptide at all. The spike-specific CD4+ TCR repertoire was compared before and after mRNA vaccination in fewer than eleven COVID-19 convalescent patients and a few infection-naive healthy vaccine recipients. Overall study results and their limits: Of the vaccine-specific clones found in convalescent patients, nearly all (304 of 307) were mono-reactive for SARS-CoV-2 spike instead of being cross-reactive with common cold coronaviruses. The median number of SARS-CoV-2-reactive clonotypes rose from about 19 after infection to 38 after vaccination, but the change was not significant. Only a relatively small number of convalescent patients were included in the study, and early timepoints following natural infection were not analyzed. Among the post-vaccine SARS-CoV-2-reactive clones in convalescent patients, a median about 86% showed up only after vaccination, which suggests vaccine-specific priming.

Read against the paper, the sample's treatment or condition label means: roughly 11-day PBMC culture with coronavirus spike peptide pools or control peptides (ViraFEST assay). The ViraFEST assay was used in the study, in which antigen-specific T cells were expanded with peptide pools and expanded clonotypes were subsequently identified by TCR sequencing. The convalescent patients' positive SARS-CoV-2 PCR tests were from March to December 2020, which was before the Alpha, Beta and Delta variants emerged in the United States. Each well held around 2 million PBMCs cultured in IMDM containing about 5% human AB serum and approximately 9.1 IU/ml IL-2, with approximately 9.2 ug/ml peptide pools added. Half of the culture medium was replaced with fresh IL-2-containing medium on days 3 and 7. Once the cells had been in culture for around 10 days, the EasySep CD4+ T cell isolation kit was used to isolate CD4+ T cells by negative selection. Ficoll-Paque Plus gradient centrifugation was used to isolate PBMCs from whole blood, and the isolated PBMCs were then either used fresh or cryopreserved at -140C. Triplicate wells were generally used for each culture condition.

Library creation used PCR. TCR sequencing of DNA from cultured CD4+ T cells used the Oncomine TCR Beta short-read assay at the Johns Hopkins FTIC core. The QIAamp micro DNA kit was used to extract genomic DNA from the cultured CD4+ T cells. Oncomine TCR Beta libraries made from cultured CD4+ T cells were pooled using unique dual indexes and sequenced on an Illumina iSeq 100. Regarding the original processing steps: Non-productive sequences were filtered out, and CDR3s that did not start with C, did not end with F or W, or were shorter than 7 amino acids were discarded. Antigen-specific clonotypes were identified using the MANAFEST web application through comparison of peptide-stimulated wells with reference and other culture wells. For a clone to be called positive, the clone needed an FDR below 0.05, an odds ratio above 5, and a productive frequency above 0.1% in at least two of three replicate wells. A clonotype was classed as cross-reactive if the clonotype showed significant expansion both in SARS-CoV-2 spike wells and in at least one common cold coronavirus spike condition. Similarity between CDR3 sequences was evaluated in R version 3.6.1 using Levenshtein distances (stringdist) and unrooted phylogenetic trees (ape). Clones were called with MiXCR by TCRdb after fastp trimmed the public reads at Q25, and only in-frame beta chains were retained. Each entry merges the rows of one CDR3 protein and shows their most common DNA and genes. The V and J calls, along with clone size, are taken from TCRdb and not from the paper's own processing. Present in this sample are around 17,000 distinct CDR3 sequences, 45% to 65% of which were seen just once. The ten most abundant clones make up 9.4% of the sample.

CDR1 and CDR2, looked up from the germline V gene (reference sequence), are MNHEY and SMNVEV. The CDR3, from cysteine to phenylalanine, totals 16 residues. The read is trimmed to its CDR3 DNA, 48 bases read in frame from base 1. After removal of 7 bases from V and 5 bases from J, the junction retains 14 bases not matched to a gene. This clonotype was picked up a small number of times. Its antigen specificity is not known. No much larger clone exists at a distance of one base, and base qualities are not known. Sequencing input: CD4+ T cells from blood, cultured in vitro. This TCR derives from a human donor who had recovered from COVID-19. The chain employs TRBV27 and TRBJ1-5; 7 nucleotides in the junction match TRBD1. CDR3 reads: CASKSPTGLSDQPQHF. The nucleotides are TGTGCCAGCAAGAGCCCGACAGGGTTGTCTGATCAGCCCCAGCATTTT.